The 20 T cell receptor beta chains below were found in one sample sequenced in a study of T-cell memory formation after mild COVID-19. TCRdb fed the 5' RACE reads into MiXCR, producing one record per CDR3 protein. The sample holds about 210,000 distinct CDR3 sequences, 27% seen once. The material sequenced was PBMCs or a T cell subset sorted from them (not recorded which). The receptor set was obtained from an adult woman who had mild COVID-19 (a few samples of this study predate the infection). Cell type and time point are not known.

This clonotype was found once. The V and J genes are TRBV5-1 and TRBJ1-4, with D possibly being TRBD1 (6 bases). Looked up from germline, CDR1 is SGHRS and CDR2 is YFSETQ. This CDR3 has 15 residues. V shed 0 bases and J shed 4 bases, with 10 bases lying between them. The DNA for the CDR3 is TGCGCCAGCAGCTTGGGGCAGGGGTTTAATGAAAAACTGTTTTTT. This translates into CASSLGQGFNEKLFF.

This clonotype was seen more than once but under ten times. V usage is TRBV3-1 and J usage is TRBJ2-2, with a possible D match to TRBD1 (7 bases). CDR1 is LGHDT and CDR2 is YNNKEL in the germline V gene (reference sequence). V was pared by 0 bases and J by 4 bases, with 12 bases between. The CDR3 consists of 16 residues. DNA of the CDR3: TGTGCCAGCAGCCAAGATCCCAGGGGGGCCACCGGGGAGCTGTTTTTT. Protein: CASSQDPRGATGELFF. Full variable domain (missing parts from reference TRBV3-1 and TRBJ2-2): DTAVSQTPKYLVTQMGNDKSIKCEQNLGHDTMYWYKQDSKKFLKIMFSYNNKELIINETVPNRFSPKSPDKAHLNLHINSLELGDSAVYFCASSQDPRGATGELFFGEGSRLTVL.

This rearrangement joins TRBV30 to TRBJ1-1; 7 bases fit TRBD1. The CDR3 is made up of 14 amino acids. From germline, CDR1 is GTSNPN and CDR2 SVGIG (reference sequence). J gave up 1 base and V 0 bases, and 2 bases lay outside the gene matches. The CDR3 bases are TGTGCCTGGAGTGTAAGGGGGCGGAACACTGAAGCTTTCTTT. Its translation is CAWSVRGRNTEAFF.

This chain uses TRBV27 with TRBJ1-5; 7 positions agree with TRBD1. The V and J ends lost 5 bases and 2 bases, in that order; junction bases with no gene match: 6. Per germline, CDR1 MNHEY and CDR2 SMNVEV (reference sequence). CDR3 length: 15 residues. The CDR3 coding sequence is TGTGCCAGCAGTGCCCATACAGGGGGCAATCAGCCCCAGCATTTT. Translation: CASSAHTGGNQPQHF.

This sequence joins TRBV11-2 and TRBJ2-5, with TRBD2 matching 10 bases. Germline-derived CDR1 and CDR2 are SGHAT and FQNNGV. With V trimmed by 1 base and J by 0 bases, 2 bases remained unmatched. The CDR3 is 16 residues long. The CDR3 bases are TGTGCCAGCAGCTTAGTTAGCGGGGGGTACCAAGAGACCCAGTACTTC. The encoded protein is CASSLVSGGYQETQYF.

The gene calls are TRBV30 and TRBJ2-1; TRBD2 matches at 14 bases. CDR1 GTSNPN and CDR2 SVGIG come from the germline V gene (reference sequence). CDR3 length: 15 amino acids. V was clipped by 1 base and J by 8 bases; unmatched bases: 4. For the CDR3, the DNA is TGTGCCTGGAGTGCCGGACTAGCGGGAGGCGATGAGCAGTTCTTC. It codes for CAWSAGLAGGDEQFF.

This clonotype was found a few times. This chain joins TRBV20-1 and TRBJ2-7; maybe TRBD1 (7 bases). The CDR3 loop spans 16 amino acids. Germline assignment: CDR1 DFQATT and CDR2 SNEGSKA (reference sequence). V lost 5 bases and J 6 bases, leaving 26 bases between the germline ends. The CDR3 nucleotides read TGCAGTGCTGACCCGGAGACTATTCAGGGGGGAGGCGAGCAGTACTTC. Residues: CSADPETIQGGGEQYF.

The chain has TRBV12-3 or TRBV12-4 and TRBJ2-7; TRBD2 matches 7 bases. The CDR3 totals 14 residues. J lost 5 bases, V lost 6 bases, and 10 bases had no gene match. The CDR3 DNA reads TGTGCCAGCAGACTCGGGAGGAACTGGAACGAGCAGTACTTC. This translates into CASRLGRNWNEQYF.

This chain connects TRBV7-9 to TRBJ2-6, with D possibly TRBD2 on 5 matching bases. Between the trimmed V and J ends, which lost 4 bases and 4 bases, there was a span of 14 bases. The CDR3 runs to 16 residues. Germline V gene lookup returns CDR1 SEHNR and CDR2 FQNEAQ (reference sequence). This chain's CDR3 is CASSSPGGGGANVLTF. CDR3 sequence (DNA): TGTGCCAGCAGCTCCCCGGGCGGCGGGGGGGCCAACGTCCTGACTTTC.

In its sample, this clonotype was seen a few times. The chain carries TRBV20-1 and TRBJ1-1, with D maybe TRBD1 (6 bases). Trimming pared 6 bases from V and 4 bases from J, leaving 15 bases between. The germline V gene has CDR1 DFQATT and CDR2 SNEGSKA (reference sequence). CDR3 length: 13 amino acids. The CDR3 DNA follows: TGCAGTGCAAGACTACAGGGATTCACTGAAGCTTTCTTT. Translating gives CSARLQGFTEAFF.

V gene TRBV7-2 combines with J gene TRBJ2-2; possibly TRBD2 for D (5 bases). CDR1 and CDR2 (germline): SGHTA, FQGNSA. The V end lost 0 bases, the J end lost 3 bases, and 8 bases lay between the germline ends. The CDR3 runs to 15 residues. The CDR3 DNA reads as TGTGCCAGCAGCTTAGCGAGGGTCGACACCGGGGAGCTGTTTTTT. It specifies CASSLARVDTGELFF.

The chain recombines TRBV4-1 with TRBJ2-7; a possible D gene is TRBD2 (5 bases). With 0 bases removed from V and 0 bases from J, the gap between germline ends came to 18 bases. The CDR3 contains 18 residues. The germline V gene has CDR1 MGHRA and CDR2 YSYEKL. CDR3 amino acids: CASSQDPAGVSSSYEQYF. The CDR3 region has the DNA TGCGCCAGCAGCCAAGATCCCGCGGGTGTATCGAGCTCCTACGAGCAGTACTTC.

The chain has TRBV29-1 and TRBJ2-7; D call uncertain. The V gene lost 5 bases and the J gene lost 3 bases, with 14 bases spanning the gap. In germline, CDR1 is SQVTM, CDR2 ANQGSEA. This CDR3 is built from 13 residues. The CDR3 region has the DNA TGCAGCGTTAGGTTCCCGATGCACTACGAGCAGTACTTC. Protein product: CSVRFPMHYEQYF.

This clonotype came up a few times. The chain employs TRBV6-2 or TRBV6-3 and TRBJ1-1; TRBD1 is a possible D gene (6 bases). V lost 4 bases to trimming and J lost 1 base, with 10 bases between them. The germline V gene encodes CDR1 MNHEY and CDR2 SVGEGT. The CDR3 loop spans 14 amino acids. The CDR3 loop is CASSFGQPNTEAFF. DNA of the CDR3: TGTGCCAGCAGTTTCGGACAGCCGAACACTGAAGCTTTCTTT.

The rearrangement joins TRBV20-1 to TRBJ2-5, with no clear D. Germline V gives CDR1 DFQATT, CDR2 SNEGSKA (reference sequence). The length of the CDR3 is 14 residues. V gave up 6 bases and J gave up 4 bases, with 18 bases separating them. CDR3 DNA: TGCAGTGCCGTACTCCCCTCGTCTCTAGAGACCCAGTACTTC. Translating gives CSAVLPSSLETQYF.

The chain recombines TRBV24-1 with TRBJ1-1; D remains unclear. Germline lookup yields CDR1 KGHDR and CDR2 SFDVKD. V lost 3 bases and J 5 bases, leaving 9 bases between the germline ends. This CDR3 comprises 13 residues. The CDR3 loop reads CATSDGLGTEAFF. The CDR3 coding sequence is TGTGCCACCAGTGATGGACTGGGAACTGAAGCTTTCTTT.

Concerning this clonotype itself: The junction departs from germline at one end; a sequencing error may be responsible. As DNA, the CDR3 is TGCGCCAGCAGATTGGCCCCATCAGCTAGCTCTGGAAACACCATATATTTT. Its translation: CASRLAPSASSGNTIYF. J is TRBJ1-3 and V is TRBV5-1; D is unresolved. The V gene's germline CDR1 is SGHRS and CDR2 YFSETQ. This CDR3 spans 17 amino acids.

The table lists this clonotype with many counts. The chain uses TRBV19 and TRBJ2-7, with 9 positions matching TRBD1. With V trimmed by 5 bases and J by 3 bases, 11 bases remained unmatched. This CDR3 has 16 residues. CDR1 and CDR2 (germline): LNHDA, SQIVND (reference sequence). The CDR3 loop reads CASSPYPGTGFYEQYF. The DNA of the CDR3 is TGTGCCAGTAGTCCCTACCCCGGGACAGGGTTCTACGAGCAGTACTTC.

The sample holds a few counts of this clonotype. The chain combines TRBV24-1 with TRBJ1-2; 7 nucleotides agree with TRBD1. In germline, CDR1 is KGHDR, CDR2 SFDVKD. Trimming took 1 base from V and 1 from J; bases not matched to a gene: 2. The CDR3 is made up of 15 amino acids. Here the CDR3 reads CATSDFRQGNYGYTF. DNA for the CDR3: TGTGCCACCAGTGATTTCCGACAGGGTAACTATGGCTACACCTTC.

This clonotype was counted a single time. The rearrangement links TRBV4-1 to TRBJ1-5, with 9 bases matching TRBD1. Germline-derived CDR1 and CDR2 are MGHRA and YSYEKL. The length of the CDR3 is 16 residues. J lost 3 bases, V lost 6 bases, and 9 bases had no gene match. The CDR3 protein is CASSAGTGLTNQPQHF. CDR3 DNA sequence: TGCGCCAGCAGTGCCGGGACAGGGCTCACCAATCAGCCCCAGCATTTT.